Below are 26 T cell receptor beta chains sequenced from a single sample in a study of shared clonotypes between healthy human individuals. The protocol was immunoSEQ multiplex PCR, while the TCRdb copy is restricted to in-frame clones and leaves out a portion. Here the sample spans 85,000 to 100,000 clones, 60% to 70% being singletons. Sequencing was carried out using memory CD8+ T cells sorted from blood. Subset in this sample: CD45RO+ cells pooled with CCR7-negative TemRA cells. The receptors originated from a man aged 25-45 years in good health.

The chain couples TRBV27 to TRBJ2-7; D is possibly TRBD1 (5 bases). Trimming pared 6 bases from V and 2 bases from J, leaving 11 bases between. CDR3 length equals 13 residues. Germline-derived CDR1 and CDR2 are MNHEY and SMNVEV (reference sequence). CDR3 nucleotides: TGTGCCAGCAGCCCCAGGGTAACCTACGAGCAGTACTTC. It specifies CASSPRVTYEQYF.

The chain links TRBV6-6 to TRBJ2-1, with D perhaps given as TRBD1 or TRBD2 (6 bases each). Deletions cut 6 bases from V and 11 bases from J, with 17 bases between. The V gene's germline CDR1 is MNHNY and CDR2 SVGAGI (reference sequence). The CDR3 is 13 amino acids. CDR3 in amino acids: CASSAGHNWQQFF. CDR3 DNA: TGTGCCAGCAGCGCGGGACATAACTGGCAGCAGTTCTTC.

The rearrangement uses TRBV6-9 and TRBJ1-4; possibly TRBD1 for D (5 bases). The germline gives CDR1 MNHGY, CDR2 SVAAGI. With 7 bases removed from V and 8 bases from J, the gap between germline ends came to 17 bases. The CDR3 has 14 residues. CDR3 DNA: TGTGCCAGCAAGGACGGGGCCACCCAAGAAAAACTGTTTTTT. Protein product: CASKDGATQEKLFF.

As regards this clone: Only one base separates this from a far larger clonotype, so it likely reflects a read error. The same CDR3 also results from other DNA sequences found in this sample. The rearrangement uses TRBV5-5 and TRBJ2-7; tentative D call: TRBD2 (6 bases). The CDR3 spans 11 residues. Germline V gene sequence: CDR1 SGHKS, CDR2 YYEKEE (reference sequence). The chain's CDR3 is CASSLGLGQYF. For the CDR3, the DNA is TGTGCCAGCAGTTTGGGACTGGGGCAGTACTTC.

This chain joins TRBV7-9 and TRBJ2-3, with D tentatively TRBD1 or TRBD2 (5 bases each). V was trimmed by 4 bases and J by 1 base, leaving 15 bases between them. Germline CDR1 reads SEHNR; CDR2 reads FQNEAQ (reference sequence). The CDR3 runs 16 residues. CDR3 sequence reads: CASSSYPGGGTDTQYF. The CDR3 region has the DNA TGTGCCAGCAGCTCGTACCCTGGGGGAGGCACAGATACGCAGTATTTT.

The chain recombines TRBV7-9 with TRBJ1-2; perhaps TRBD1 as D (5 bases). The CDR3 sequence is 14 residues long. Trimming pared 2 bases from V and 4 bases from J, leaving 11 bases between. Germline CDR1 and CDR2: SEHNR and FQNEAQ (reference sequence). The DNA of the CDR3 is TGTGCCAGCAGCTTATCTGGGGGGACCTATGGCTACACCTTC. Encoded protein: CASSLSGGTYGYTF.

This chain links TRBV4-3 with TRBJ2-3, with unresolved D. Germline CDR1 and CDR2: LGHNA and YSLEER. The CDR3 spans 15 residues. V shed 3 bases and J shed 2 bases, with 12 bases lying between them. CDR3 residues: CASSQSSLDTDTQYF. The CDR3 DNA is TGCGCCAGCAGCCAGAGTAGCTTAGACACAGATACGCAGTATTTT.

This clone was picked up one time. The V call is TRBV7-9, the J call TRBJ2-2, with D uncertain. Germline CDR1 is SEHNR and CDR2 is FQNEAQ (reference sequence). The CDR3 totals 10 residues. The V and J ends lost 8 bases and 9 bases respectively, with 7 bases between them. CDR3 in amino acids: CASGFRELFF. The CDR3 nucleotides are TGTGCCAGCGGGTTTCGGGAGCTGTTTTTT.

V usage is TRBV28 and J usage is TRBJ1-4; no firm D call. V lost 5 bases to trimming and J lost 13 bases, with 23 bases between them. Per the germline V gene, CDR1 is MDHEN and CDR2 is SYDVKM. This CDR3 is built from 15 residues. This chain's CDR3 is CASSPAHLLKKGLFF. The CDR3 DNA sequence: TGTGCCAGCAGTCCTGCTCACTTACTGAAAAAAGGACTGTTTTTT. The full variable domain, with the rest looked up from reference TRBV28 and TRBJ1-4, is DVKVTQSSRYLVKRTGEKVFLECVQDMDHENMFWYRQDPGLGLRLIYFSYDVKMKEKGDIPEGYSVSREKKERFSLILESASTNQTSMYLCASSPAHLLKKGLFFGSGTQLSVL.

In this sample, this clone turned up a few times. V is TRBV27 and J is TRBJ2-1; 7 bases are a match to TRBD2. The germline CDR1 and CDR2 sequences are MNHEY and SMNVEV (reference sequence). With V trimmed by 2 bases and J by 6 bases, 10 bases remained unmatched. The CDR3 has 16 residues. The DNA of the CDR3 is TGTGCCAGCAGTTTACTCCGGGGGGAGGTAGTCAATGAGCAGTTCTTC. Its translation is CASSLLRGEVVNEQFF.

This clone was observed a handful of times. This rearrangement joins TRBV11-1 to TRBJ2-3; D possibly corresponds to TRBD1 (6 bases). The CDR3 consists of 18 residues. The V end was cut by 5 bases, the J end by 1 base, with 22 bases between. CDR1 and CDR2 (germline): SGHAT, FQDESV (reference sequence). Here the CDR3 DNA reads TGTGCCAGCAGCCTGGCCAGGGGCCCGGGACACCGCACAGATACGCAGTATTTT. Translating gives CASSLARGPGHRTDTQYF.

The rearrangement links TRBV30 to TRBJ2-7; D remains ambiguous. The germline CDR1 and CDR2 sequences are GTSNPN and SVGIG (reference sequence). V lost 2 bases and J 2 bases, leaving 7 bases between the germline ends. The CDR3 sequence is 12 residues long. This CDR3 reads CAWSSGPYEQYF. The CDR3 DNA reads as TGTGCCTGGAGTTCTGGTCCCTACGAGCAGTACTTC.

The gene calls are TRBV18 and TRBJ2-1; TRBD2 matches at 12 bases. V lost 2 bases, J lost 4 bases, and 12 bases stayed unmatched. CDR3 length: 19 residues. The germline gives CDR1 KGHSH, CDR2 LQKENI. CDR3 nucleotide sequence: TGTGCCAGCTCACCATGGGATCCGGGACTAGCGGGCGGGTACAATGAGCAGTTCTTC. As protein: CASSPWDPGLAGGYNEQFF.

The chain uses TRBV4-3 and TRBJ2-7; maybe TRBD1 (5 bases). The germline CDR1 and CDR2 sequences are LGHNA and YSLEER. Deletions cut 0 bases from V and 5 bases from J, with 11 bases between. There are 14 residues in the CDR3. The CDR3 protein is CASSQDWRRDEQYF. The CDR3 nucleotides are TGCGCCAGCAGCCAAGATTGGCGCAGGGACGAGCAGTACTTC.

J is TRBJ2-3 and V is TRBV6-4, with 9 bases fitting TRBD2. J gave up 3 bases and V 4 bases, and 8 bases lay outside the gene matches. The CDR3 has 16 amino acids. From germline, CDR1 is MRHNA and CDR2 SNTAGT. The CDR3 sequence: CASSAEAGGKTDTQYF. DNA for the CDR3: TGTGCCAGCAGTGCCGAAGCGGGAGGTAAAACAGATACGCAGTATTTT.

CDR3 nucleotide sequence: TGTGCCAGCAGCTCCAGGACTTCGAACATTCAGTACTTC. Translation gives CASSSRTSNIQYF. The chain carries TRBV7-9 and TRBJ2-4; D may be TRBD2 (5 bases). The CDR3 consists of 13 residues. Germline V lookup: CDR1 SEHNR, CDR2 FQNEAQ (reference sequence). Trimming left V 4 bases short and J 7 bases short, with 11 bases between.

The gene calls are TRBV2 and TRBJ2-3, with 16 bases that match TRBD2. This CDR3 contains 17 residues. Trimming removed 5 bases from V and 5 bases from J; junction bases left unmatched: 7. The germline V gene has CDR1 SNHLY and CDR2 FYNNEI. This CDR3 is CASSPGTSGGAKDTQYF. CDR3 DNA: TGTGCCAGCAGTCCCGGGACTAGCGGGGGGGCCAAAGATACGCAGTATTTT.

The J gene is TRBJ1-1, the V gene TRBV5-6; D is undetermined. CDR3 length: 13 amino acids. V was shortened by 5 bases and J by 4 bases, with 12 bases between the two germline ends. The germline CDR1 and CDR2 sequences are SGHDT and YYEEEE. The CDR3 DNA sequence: TGTGCCAGCAGGCTGTTCTCCAGCACTGAAGCTTTCTTT. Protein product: CASRLFSSTEAFF.

CDR3 region: CASSYSGTAAFYGYTF. The CDR3 coding sequence is TGTGCCAGCAGTTACTCGGGCACAGCGGCCTTTTATGGCTACACCTTC. J is TRBJ1-2 and V is TRBV6-5; D remains unclear. Trimming cost V 0 bases and J 5 bases, with 16 bases left between them. The length of the CDR3 is 16 residues. Germline CDR1 and CDR2: MNHEY and SVGAGI.

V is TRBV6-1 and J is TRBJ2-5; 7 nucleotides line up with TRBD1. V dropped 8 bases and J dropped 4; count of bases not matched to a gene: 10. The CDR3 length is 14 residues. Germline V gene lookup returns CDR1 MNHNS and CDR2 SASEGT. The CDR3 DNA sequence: TGTGCCAGCGACCTACAGGGGCCAGGAGAGACCCAGTACTTC. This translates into CASDLQGPGETQYF.

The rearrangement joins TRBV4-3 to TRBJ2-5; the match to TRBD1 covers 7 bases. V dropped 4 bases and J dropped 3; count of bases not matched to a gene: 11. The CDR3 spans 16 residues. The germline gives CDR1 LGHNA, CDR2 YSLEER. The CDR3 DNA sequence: TGCGCCAGCAGCCGTCCCTTCCCGGGACAGAAAGAGACCCAGTACTTC. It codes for CASSRPFPGQKETQYF.

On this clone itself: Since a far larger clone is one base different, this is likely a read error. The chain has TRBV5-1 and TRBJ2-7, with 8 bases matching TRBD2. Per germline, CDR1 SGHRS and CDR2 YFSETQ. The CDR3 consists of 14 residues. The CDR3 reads CASSAAGGAYEQYF. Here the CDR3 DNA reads TGTGCCAGCAGCGCGGCGGGGGGCGCCTACGAGCAGTACTTC.

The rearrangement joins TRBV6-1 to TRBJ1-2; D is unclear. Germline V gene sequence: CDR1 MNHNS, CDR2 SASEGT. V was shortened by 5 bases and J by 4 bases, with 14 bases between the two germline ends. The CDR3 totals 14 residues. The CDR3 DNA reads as TGTGCCAGCAGTCCTAAGGTGGCGGGCTATGGCTACACCTTC. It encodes CASSPKVAGYGYTF.

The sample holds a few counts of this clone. CDR3 sequence reads: CASSEDPTGGTEAFF. CDR3 in DNA: TGTGCCAGCAGTGAAGATCCCACAGGGGGCACTGAAGCTTTCTTT. The rearrangement joins TRBV6-1 to TRBJ1-1, with 8 nucleotides matching TRBD1. Trimming cost V 1 base and J 4 bases; bases outside gene matches: 5. This CDR3 is built from 15 residues. The V gene's germline CDR1 is MNHNS and CDR2 SASEGT.

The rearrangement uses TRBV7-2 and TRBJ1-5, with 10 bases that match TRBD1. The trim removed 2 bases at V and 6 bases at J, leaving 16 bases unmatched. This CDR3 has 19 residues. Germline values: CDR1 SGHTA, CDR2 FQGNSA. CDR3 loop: CASSLHHGTGAIAGQPQHF. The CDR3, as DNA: TGTGCCAGCAGCTTACATCACGGGACAGGGGCGATCGCTGGTCAGCCCCAGCATTTT.

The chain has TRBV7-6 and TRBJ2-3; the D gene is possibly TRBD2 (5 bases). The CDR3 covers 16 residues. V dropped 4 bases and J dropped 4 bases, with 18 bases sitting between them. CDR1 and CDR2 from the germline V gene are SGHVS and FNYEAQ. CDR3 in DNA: TGTGCCAGCAGCTCTCTTTCGGGAAGTGGCCCAGATACGCAGTATTTT. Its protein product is CASSSLSGSGPDTQYF.